This T cell receptor beta chain is drawn from a study of T cell changes during pregnancy in multiple sclerosis. Sequenced by immunoSEQ multiplex PCR; TCRdb stores in-frame clones only, minus some. The data show around 38,000 clones, more than 90% seen once. The germline gives CDR1 SGHTA, CDR2 FQGTGA. With 5 bases removed from V and 5 bases from J, the gap between germline ends came to 16 bases. CDR3 length: 15 amino acids. The receptor was isolated from a female donor with multiple sclerosis, enrolled in a pregnancy study. The sample consisted of CD8+ T cells from peripheral blood mononuclear cells, taken in the third trimester of pregnancy. The chain couples TRBV7-3 to TRBJ2-1; D possibly corresponds to TRBD2 (6 bases). This CDR3 reads CASSPWGSGNNEQFF. CDR3 DNA sequence: TGTGCCAGCAGCCCGTGGGGTAGCGGAAACAATGAGCAGTTCTTC.